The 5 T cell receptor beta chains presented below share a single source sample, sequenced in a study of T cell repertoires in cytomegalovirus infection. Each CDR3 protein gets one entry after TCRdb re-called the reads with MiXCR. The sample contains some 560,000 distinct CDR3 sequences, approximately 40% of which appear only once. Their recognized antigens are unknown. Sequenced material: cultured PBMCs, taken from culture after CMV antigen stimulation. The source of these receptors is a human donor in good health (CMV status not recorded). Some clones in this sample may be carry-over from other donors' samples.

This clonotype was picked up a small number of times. The CDR3 is CASSSETGADTQYF. The CDR3 nucleotides read TGTGCCAGCAGCTCGGAGACAGGGGCAGATACGCAGTATTTT. The chain is built from TRBV7-2 and TRBJ2-3, with 8 bases matching TRBD1. The J segment lost 4 bases and the V segment lost 4 bases, leaving 4 bases of the junction unmatched. The CDR3 totals 14 residues. Germline lookup yields CDR1 SGHTA and CDR2 FQGNSA.

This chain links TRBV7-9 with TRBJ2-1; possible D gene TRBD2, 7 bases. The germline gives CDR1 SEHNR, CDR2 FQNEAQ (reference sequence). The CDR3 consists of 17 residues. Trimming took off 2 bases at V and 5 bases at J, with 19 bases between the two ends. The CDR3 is CASSLYGGGQNHNEQFF. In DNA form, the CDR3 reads TGTGCCAGCAGCTTATATGGGGGGGGCCAGAATCACAATGAGCAGTTCTTC.

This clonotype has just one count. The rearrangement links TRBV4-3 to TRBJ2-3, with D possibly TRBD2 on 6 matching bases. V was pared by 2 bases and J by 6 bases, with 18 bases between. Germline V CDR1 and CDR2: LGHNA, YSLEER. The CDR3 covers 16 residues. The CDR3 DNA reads TGCGCCAGCAGCCAACAGTCTAGCGTCTTTTGGGATACGCAGTATTTT. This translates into CASSQQSSVFWDTQYF.

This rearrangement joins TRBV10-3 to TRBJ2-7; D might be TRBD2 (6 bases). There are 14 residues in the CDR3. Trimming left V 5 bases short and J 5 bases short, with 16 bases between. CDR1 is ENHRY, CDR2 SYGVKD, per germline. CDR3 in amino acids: CAISPAGLADEQYF. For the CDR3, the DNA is TGTGCCATCAGTCCCGCGGGACTCGCGGACGAGCAGTACTTC.

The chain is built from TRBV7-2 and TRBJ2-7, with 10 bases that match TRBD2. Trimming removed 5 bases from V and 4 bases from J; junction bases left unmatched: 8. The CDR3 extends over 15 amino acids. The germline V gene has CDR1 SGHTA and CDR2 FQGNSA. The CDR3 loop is CASSPRQREGYEQYF. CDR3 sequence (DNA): TGTGCCAGCAGCCCTCGGCAGCGGGAGGGGTACGAGCAGTACTTC.